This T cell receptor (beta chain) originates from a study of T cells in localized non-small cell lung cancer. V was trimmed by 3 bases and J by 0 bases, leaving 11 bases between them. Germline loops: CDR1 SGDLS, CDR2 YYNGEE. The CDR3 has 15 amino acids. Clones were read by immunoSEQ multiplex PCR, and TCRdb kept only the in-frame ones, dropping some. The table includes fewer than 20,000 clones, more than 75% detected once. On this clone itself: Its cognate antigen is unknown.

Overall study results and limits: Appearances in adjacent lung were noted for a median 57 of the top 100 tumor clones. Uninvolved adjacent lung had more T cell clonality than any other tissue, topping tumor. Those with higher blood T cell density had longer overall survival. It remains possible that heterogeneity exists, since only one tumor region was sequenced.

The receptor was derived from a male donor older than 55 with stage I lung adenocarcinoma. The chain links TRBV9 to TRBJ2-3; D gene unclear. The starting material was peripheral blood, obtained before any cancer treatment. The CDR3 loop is CASSAFGFSTDTQYF. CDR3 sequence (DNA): TGTGCCAGCAGCGCATTTGGGTTCAGCACAGATACGCAGTATTTT.